Listed below are T cell receptor beta chains from one sample, sequenced in a study of T-cell memory formation after mild COVID-19. TCRdb reprocessed the 5' RACE reads via MiXCR and lists one record per CDR3 protein. The sample lists 350,000 to 450,000 distinct CDR3 sequences, around 30% occurring once. Input material: PBMCs or a T cell subset sorted from them (not recorded which). These receptors were obtained from an adult woman who had mild COVID-19 (a few samples of this study predate the infection). Cell type and time point are not known. The CDR3 runs from the conserved cysteine through the conserved F or W. The D gene is left open where the match is weak. Not all rows give a size; the values are once, few, many and, for expanded clones, a class.

CDR3 DNA: TGCGCCAGCAGCCAGACCGGGACAGGGGCGAATAGCAATCAGCCCCAGCATTTT
CDR3 protein: CASSQTGTGANSNQPQHF
V gene: TRBV4-1
clone size: -
D gene: TRBD1
J gene: TRBJ1-5

CDR3 DNA: TGCGCCAGCAGCCCCCTAGCGGGAGGTTCCCTTGAGCAGTTCTTC
CDR3 protein: CASSPLAGGSLEQFF
V gene: TRBV5-1
clone size: few
D gene: TRBD2
J gene: TRBJ2-1

CDR3 DNA: TGTGCCACGCGGGGCCTCACAGATACGCAGTATTTT
CDR3 protein: CATRGLTDTQYF
V gene: TRBV24-1
clone size: many
D gene: -
J gene: TRBJ2-3

CDR3 DNA: TGTGCCAGCAGTTTGTACAGGGTCATGGTCCTTCCCTCTTCTGGGGCCAACGTCCTGACTTTC
CDR3 protein: CASSLYRVMVLPSSGANVLTF
V gene: TRBV6-5
clone size: -
D gene: -
J gene: TRBJ2-6

CDR3 DNA: TGCGCCAGCAGCCAAGGGACTAGCGGTCGCTACGAGCAGTACTTC
CDR3 protein: CASSQGTSGRYEQYF
V gene: TRBV4-3
clone size: -
D gene: TRBD2
J gene: TRBJ2-7

CDR3 DNA: TGTGCCAGCAGATTTCCCGGGGGCACCGGGGAGCTGTTTTTT
CDR3 protein: CASRFPGGTGELFF
V gene: TRBV11-2
clone size: many
D gene: -
J gene: TRBJ2-2

CDR3 DNA: TGTGCCAGCAGTTTACCCAAGACTAGCGGCACAGATACGCAGTATTTT
CDR3 protein: CASSLPKTSGTDTQYF
V gene: TRBV12-3/TRBV12-4
clone size: few
D gene: TRBD2
J gene: TRBJ2-3

CDR3 DNA: TGCAGTGCTAGAAGGGACAGGGTACTCGGTGGGGCCAACGTCCTGACTTTC
CDR3 protein: CSARRDRVLGGANVLTF
V gene: TRBV20-1
clone size: -
D gene: TRBD1
J gene: TRBJ2-6

CDR3 DNA: TGTGCCAGCAGCCCGGACAGGGTCTCCTACGAGCAGTACTTC
CDR3 protein: CASSPDRVSYEQYF
V gene: TRBV7-2
clone size: many
D gene: TRBD1
J gene: TRBJ2-7

CDR3 DNA: TGCAGTGCCAGGGTAGCAGGGTTCTACGAGCAGTACTTC
CDR3 protein: CSARVAGFYEQYF
V gene: TRBV20-1
clone size: -
D gene: -
J gene: TRBJ2-7

CDR3 DNA: TGCGCCAGCAGCTTGGAGGGCAAGACCTACGAGCAGTACTTC
CDR3 protein: CASSLEGKTYEQYF
V gene: TRBV5-1
clone size: few
D gene: -
J gene: TRBJ2-7

CDR3 DNA: TGTGCCAGCAGCCCTAGATCGGGACCCGCGTGGGTCGGGGAGCTGTTTTTT
CDR3 protein: CASSPRSGPAWVGELFF
V gene: TRBV7-2
clone size: few
D gene: -
J gene: TRBJ2-2

CDR3 DNA: TGTGCCACCAGTGATCAGGGGACTGAAGCTTTCTTT
CDR3 protein: CATSDQGTEAFF
V gene: TRBV24-1
clone size: few
D gene: -
J gene: TRBJ1-1

CDR3 DNA: TGCAGTGCTAGAGTGGGGAGGGGTAATCAGCCCCAGCATTTT
CDR3 protein: CSARVGRGNQPQHF
V gene: TRBV20-1
clone size: few
D gene: -
J gene: TRBJ1-5